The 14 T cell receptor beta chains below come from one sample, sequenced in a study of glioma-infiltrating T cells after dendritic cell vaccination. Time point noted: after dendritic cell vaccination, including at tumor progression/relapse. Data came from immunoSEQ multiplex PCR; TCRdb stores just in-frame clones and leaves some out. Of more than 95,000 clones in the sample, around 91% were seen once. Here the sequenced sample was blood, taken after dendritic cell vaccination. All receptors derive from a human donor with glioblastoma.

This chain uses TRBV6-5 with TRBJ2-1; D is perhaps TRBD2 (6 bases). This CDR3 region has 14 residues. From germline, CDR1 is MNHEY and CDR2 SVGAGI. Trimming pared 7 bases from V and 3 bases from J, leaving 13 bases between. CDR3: CASKGGANYNEQFF. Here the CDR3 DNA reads TGTGCCAGCAAAGGAGGGGCGAACTACAATGAGCAGTTCTTC.

CDR3: CAWRARGNSPLHF. CDR3 DNA: TGTGCCTGGAGAGCCAGGGGAAATTCACCCCTCCACTTT. The rearrangement links TRBV30 to TRBJ1-6; TRBD1 is a possible D gene (6 bases). Germline lookup yields CDR1 GTSNPN and CDR2 SVGIG (reference sequence). V was clipped by 3 bases and J by 7 bases, with 10 bases between them. The CDR3 is 13 amino acids.

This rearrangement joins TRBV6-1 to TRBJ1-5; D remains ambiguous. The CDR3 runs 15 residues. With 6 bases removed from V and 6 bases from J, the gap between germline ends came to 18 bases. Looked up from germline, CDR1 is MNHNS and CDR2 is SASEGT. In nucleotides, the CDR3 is TGTGCCAGCAGCGAACCTCTCCAGGCCGTTCAGCCCCAGCATTTT. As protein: CASSEPLQAVQPQHF.

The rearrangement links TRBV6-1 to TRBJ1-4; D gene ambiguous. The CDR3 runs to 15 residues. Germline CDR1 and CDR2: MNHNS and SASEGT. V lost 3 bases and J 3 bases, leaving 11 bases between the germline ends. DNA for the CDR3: TGTGCCAGCAGTGACAATTGGGAGCCTAATGAAAAACTGTTTTTT. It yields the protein CASSDNWEPNEKLFF.

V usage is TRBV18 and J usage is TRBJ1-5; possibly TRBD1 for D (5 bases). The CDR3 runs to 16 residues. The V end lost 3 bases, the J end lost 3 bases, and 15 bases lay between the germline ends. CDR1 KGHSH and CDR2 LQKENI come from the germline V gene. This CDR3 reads CASSPSTSGLNQPQHF. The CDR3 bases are TGTGCCAGCTCACCGTCCACATCAGGGCTCAATCAGCCCCAGCATTTT.

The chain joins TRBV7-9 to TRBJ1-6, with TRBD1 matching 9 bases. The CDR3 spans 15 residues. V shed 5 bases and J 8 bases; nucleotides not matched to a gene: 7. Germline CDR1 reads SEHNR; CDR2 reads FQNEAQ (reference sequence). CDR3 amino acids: CASSGRDRADSPLHF. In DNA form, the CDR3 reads TGTGCCAGCAGCGGCCGGGACAGGGCAGATTCACCCCTCCACTTT.

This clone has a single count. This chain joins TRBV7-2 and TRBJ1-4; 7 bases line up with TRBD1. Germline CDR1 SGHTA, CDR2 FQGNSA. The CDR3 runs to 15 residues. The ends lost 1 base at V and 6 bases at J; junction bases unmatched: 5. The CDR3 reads CASSLGGQGDEKLFF. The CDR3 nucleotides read TGTGCCAGCAGCTTAGGTGGGCAGGGGGATGAAAAACTGTTTTTT. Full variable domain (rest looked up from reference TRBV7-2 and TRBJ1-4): GAGVSQSPSNKVTEKGKDVELRCDPISGHTALYWYRQSLGQGLEFLIYFQGNSAPDKSGLPSDRFSAERTGGSVSTLTIQRTQQEDSAVYLCASSLGGQGDEKLFFGSGTQLSVL.

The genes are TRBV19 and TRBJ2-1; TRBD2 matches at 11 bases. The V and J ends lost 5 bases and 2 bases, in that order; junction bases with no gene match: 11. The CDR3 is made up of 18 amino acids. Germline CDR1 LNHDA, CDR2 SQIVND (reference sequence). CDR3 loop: CASSGKHLAGGTYNEQFF. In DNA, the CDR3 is TGTGCCAGTAGTGGGAAGCATCTAGCGGGAGGAACCTACAATGAGCAGTTCTTC.

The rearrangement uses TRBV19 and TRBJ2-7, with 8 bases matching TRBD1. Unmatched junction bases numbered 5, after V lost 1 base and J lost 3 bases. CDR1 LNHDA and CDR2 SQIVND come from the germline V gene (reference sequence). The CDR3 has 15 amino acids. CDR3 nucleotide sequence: TGTGCCAGTAGTATAGGTCCAGGGGGCCTCTACGAGCAGTACTTC. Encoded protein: CASSIGPGGLYEQYF.

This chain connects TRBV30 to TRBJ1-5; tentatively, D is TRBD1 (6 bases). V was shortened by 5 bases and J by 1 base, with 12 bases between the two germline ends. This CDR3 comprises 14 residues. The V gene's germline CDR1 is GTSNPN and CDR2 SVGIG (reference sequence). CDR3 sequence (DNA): TGTGCCTGGGGCGGGGGCGGAAGCAATCAGCCCCAGCATTTT. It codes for CAWGGGGSNQPQHF.

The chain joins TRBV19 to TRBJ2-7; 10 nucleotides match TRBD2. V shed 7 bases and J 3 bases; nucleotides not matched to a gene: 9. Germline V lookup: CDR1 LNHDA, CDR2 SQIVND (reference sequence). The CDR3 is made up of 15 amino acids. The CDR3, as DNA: TGTGCCAGTAAAGTAAAGGCTAGCGGGAGCTACGAGCAGTACTTC. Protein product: CASKVKASGSYEQYF.

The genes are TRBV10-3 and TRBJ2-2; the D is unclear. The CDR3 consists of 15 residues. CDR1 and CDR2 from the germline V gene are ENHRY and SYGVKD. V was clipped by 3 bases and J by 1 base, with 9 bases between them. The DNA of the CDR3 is TGTGCCATCAGTGATGGCAGGAAGAACACCGGGGAGCTGTTTTTT. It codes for CAISDGRKNTGELFF.

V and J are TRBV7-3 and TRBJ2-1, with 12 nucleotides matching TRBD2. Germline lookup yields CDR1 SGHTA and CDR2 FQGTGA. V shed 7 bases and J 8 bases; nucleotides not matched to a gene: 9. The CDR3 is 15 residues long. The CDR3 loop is CASKQTSGGNYEQFF. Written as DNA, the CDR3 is TGTGCCAGCAAGCAGACTAGCGGGGGTAACTATGAGCAGTTCTTC.

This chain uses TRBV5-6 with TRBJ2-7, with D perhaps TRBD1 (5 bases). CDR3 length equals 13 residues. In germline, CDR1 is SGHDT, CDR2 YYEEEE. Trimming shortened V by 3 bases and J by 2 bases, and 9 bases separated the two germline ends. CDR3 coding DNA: TGTGCCAGCAGCTCACAGGTCCCCTACGAGCAGTACTTC. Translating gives CASSSQVPYEQYF.